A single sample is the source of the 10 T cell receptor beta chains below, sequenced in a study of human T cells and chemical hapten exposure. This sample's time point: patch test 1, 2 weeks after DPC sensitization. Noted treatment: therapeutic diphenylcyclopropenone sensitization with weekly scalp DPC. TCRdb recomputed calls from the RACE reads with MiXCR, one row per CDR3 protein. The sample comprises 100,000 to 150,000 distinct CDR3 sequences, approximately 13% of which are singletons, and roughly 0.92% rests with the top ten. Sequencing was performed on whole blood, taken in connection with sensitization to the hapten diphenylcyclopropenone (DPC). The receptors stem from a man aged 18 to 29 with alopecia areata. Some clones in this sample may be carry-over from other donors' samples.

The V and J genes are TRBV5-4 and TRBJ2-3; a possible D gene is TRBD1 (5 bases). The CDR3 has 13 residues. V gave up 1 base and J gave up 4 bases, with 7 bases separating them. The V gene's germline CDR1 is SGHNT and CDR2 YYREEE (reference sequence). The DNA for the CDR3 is TGTGCCAGCAGCTTGACAGGCCCAGATACGCAGTATTTT. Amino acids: CASSLTGPDTQYF.

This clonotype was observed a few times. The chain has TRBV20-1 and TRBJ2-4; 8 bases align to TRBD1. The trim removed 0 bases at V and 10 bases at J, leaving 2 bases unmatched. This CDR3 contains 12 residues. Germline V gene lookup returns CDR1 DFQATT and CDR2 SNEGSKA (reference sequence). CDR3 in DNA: TGCAGTGCTAGAGAGGACAGGGAAATTCAGTACTTC. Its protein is CSAREDREIQYF.

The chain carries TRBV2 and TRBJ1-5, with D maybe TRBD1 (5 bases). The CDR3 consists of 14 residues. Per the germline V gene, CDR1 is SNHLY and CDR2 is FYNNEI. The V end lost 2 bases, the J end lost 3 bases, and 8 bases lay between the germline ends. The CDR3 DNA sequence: TGTGCCAGCAGTGAAAGACAGTTCAATCAGCCCCAGCATTTT. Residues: CASSERQFNQPQHF.

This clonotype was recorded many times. The DNA of the CDR3 is TGTGCCAGCTCCTCCCTGGGGACCGGGGCCAACGTCCTGACTTTC. It translates to CASSSLGTGANVLTF. The V call is TRBV18, the J call TRBJ2-6; either TRBD1 or TRBD2 may fit D (5 bases each). The length of the CDR3 is 15 residues. The V end was cut by 6 bases, the J end by 4 bases, with 13 bases between. The V gene's germline CDR1 is KGHSH and CDR2 LQKENI.

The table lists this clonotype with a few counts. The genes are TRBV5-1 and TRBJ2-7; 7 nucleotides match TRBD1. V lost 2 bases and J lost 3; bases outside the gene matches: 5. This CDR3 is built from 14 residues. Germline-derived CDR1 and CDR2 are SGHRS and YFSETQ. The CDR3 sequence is CASSFVGGDYEQYF. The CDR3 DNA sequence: TGCGCCAGCAGCTTTGTAGGGGGCGACTACGAGCAGTACTTC.

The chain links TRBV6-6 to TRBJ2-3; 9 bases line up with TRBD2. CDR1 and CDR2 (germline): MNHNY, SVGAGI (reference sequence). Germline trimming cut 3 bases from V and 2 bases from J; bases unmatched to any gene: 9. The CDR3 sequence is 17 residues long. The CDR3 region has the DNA TGTGCCAGCAGTTATACCCCTAGCGGGGTGATCACAGATACGCAGTATTTT. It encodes CASSYTPSGVITDTQYF.

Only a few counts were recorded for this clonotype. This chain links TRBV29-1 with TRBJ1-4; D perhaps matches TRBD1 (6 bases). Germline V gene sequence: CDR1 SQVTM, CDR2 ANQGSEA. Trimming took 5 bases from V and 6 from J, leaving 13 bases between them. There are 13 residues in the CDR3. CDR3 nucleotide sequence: TGCAGCGTTCTAAAAGGGGGGCATGAAAAACTGTTTTTT. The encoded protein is CSVLKGGHEKLFF.

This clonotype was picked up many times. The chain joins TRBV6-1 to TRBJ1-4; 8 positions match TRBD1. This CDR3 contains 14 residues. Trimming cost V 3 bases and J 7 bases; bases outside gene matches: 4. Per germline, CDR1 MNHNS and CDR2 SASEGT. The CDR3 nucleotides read TGTGCCAGCAGTGATGCAGGGGGCCGTGAAAAACTGTTTTTT. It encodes CASSDAGGREKLFF.

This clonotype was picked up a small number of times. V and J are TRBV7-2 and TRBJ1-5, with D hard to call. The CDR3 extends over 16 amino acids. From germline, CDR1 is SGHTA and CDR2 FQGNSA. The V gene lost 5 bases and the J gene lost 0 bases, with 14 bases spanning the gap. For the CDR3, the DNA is TGTGCCAGCAGCCATTCAGGCTGGTCTAGCAATCAGCCCCAGCATTTT. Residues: CASSHSGWSSNQPQHF.

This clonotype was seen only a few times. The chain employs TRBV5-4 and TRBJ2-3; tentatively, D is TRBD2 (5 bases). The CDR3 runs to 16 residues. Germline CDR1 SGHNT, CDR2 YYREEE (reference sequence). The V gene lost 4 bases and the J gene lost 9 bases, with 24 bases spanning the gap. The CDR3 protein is CASSQPGGRVEGTQYF. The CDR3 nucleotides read TGTGCCAGCAGCCAACCCGGAGGACGGGTTGAGGGAACGCAGTATTTT. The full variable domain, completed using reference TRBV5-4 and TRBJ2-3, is ETGVTQSPTHLIKTRGQQVTLRCSSQSGHNTVSWYQQALGQGPQFIFQYYREEENGRGNFPPRFSGLQFPNYSSELNVNALELDDSALYLCASSQPGGRVEGTQYFGPGTRLTVL.